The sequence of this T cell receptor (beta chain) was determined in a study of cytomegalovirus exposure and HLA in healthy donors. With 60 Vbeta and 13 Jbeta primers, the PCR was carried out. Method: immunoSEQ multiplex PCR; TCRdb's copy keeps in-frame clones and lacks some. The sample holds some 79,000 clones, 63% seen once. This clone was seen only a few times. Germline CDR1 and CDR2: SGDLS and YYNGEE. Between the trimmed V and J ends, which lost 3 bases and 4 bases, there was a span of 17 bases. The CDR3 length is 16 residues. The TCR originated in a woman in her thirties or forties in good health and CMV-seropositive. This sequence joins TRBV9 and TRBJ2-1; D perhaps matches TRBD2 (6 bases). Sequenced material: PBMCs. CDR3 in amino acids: CASSEGGLAKYNEQFF. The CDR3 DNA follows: TGTGCCAGCAGCGAGGGTGGGCTAGCGAAATACAATGAGCAGTTCTTC.